Below, 8 T cell receptor beta chains from the same sample are listed, as sequenced in a study of T cells in Graves' hyperthyroidism and ophthalmopathy. The investigators amplified TCR beta CDR3 regions from RNA transcripts. First-round RT-PCR targeting the TCR CDR3 was performed with the HTBI primer set. TCRdb analysed the multiplex PCR reads with MiXCR anew, one entry per CDR3 protein. The repertoire holds 250,000 or so distinct CDR3 sequences, with 16% as singletons. Source material: blood. The receptors stem from a woman between 18 and 30 years old with Graves' ophthalmopathy.

The CDR3 sequence: CASSLREMNTEAFF. The DNA of the CDR3 is TGTGCCAGCAGCTTAAGGGAAATGAACACTGAAGCTTTCTTT. The V gene is TRBV5-4, the J gene TRBJ1-1, with D unclear. Germline V gene data show CDR1 as SGHNT and CDR2 as YYREEE (reference sequence). Trimming removed 2 bases from V and 0 bases from J, with 8 bases in between. This CDR3 has 14 amino acids.

This clonotype has a count of ten or more. This chain joins TRBV28 and TRBJ1-1, with D perhaps TRBD1 (5 bases). V shed 7 bases and J shed 1 base, with 10 bases lying between them. Germline loops: CDR1 MDHEN, CDR2 SYDVKM. There are 13 residues in the CDR3. CDR3 protein: CASTETANTEAFF. DNA of the CDR3: TGTGCCAGCACCGAGACAGCGAACACTGAAGCTTTCTTT.

This chain connects TRBV28 to TRBJ1-1, with 9 bases identical to TRBD1. The CDR3 contains 15 residues. The ends lost 7 bases at V and 6 bases at J; junction bases unmatched: 12. CDR1 and CDR2 (germline): MDHEN, SYDVKM. The CDR3 spells CASKLPGQGRAEAFF. In DNA form, the CDR3 reads TGTGCCAGCAAATTGCCGGGACAGGGTCGCGCTGAAGCTTTCTTT.

This clonotype occurred many times. The V and J genes are TRBV27 and TRBJ2-3; TRBD2 agrees at 16 bases. Losses at the gene ends were 6 bases for V and 6 bases for J; bases not matched to a gene: 15. CDR3 length: 19 amino acids. The germline V gene encodes CDR1 MNHEY and CDR2 SMNVEV (reference sequence). The CDR3 protein is CASRRRGLAGGSVGDTQYF. The CDR3 coding sequence is TGTGCCAGCAGGCGCCGGGGACTAGCGGGAGGGTCTGTAGGGGATACGCAGTATTTT.

This clonotype was picked up many times. The rearrangement joins TRBV20-1 to TRBJ1-1; D perhaps matches TRBD1 (5 bases). This CDR3 region has 14 residues. CDR1 is DFQATT, CDR2 SNEGSKA, per germline (reference sequence). Trimming took 0 bases from V and 2 from J, leaving 10 bases between them. CDR3 sequence reads: CSAREGAENTEAFF. The DNA of the CDR3 is TGCAGTGCTAGAGAAGGGGCGGAAAACACTGAAGCTTTCTTT.

The sample holds many counts of this clonotype. The chain combines TRBV5-5 with TRBJ2-5; D possibly corresponds to TRBD2 (6 bases). Germline CDR1 is SGHKS and CDR2 is YYEKEE (reference sequence). This CDR3 has 14 amino acids. Trimming took off 4 bases at V and 5 bases at J, with 15 bases between the two ends. The CDR3 reads CASSLRGGAETQYF. The CDR3 nucleotides are TGTGCCAGCAGCCTCCGGGGAGGAGCGGAGACCCAGTACTTC.

This clonotype was detected only once. The rearrangement joins TRBV4-2 to TRBJ2-7; 12 positions match TRBD2. Unmatched junction bases numbered 10, after V lost 5 bases and J lost 2 bases. Germline V CDR1 and CDR2: LGHNA, YNFKEQ. This CDR3 region has 17 residues. Here the CDR3 DNA reads TGTGCCAGCAGCTTAGCGTCTAGCGGGAGGGGGACCTACGAGCAGTACTTC. Protein sequence: CASSLASSGRGTYEQYF.

In this sample, this clonotype turned up a few times. This sequence may be a read error, since a much larger clone differs from it by one base. The V call is TRBV5-1, the J call TRBJ2-5, with 14 bases lining up with TRBD2. The length of the CDR3 is 16 residues. Germline V lookup: CDR1 SGHRS, CDR2 YFSETQ. The CDR3 loop is CAGSSPTSGGAETQYF. The CDR3 DNA sequence: TGCGCCGGCAGCTCACCGACTAGCGGGGGGGCGGAGACCCAGTACTTC.